This TCR beta chain was sequenced during a study of T cells in Graves' hyperthyroidism and ophthalmopathy. It was uncontrolled infection, other autoimmune disease, pregnancy or lactation that excluded patients. Amplification of TCR beta CDR3 regions was performed using RNA transcripts as template. The primer set for the first-round RT-PCR of the TCR CDR3 was HTBI. One entry per CDR3 protein, called by TCRdb with MiXCR from the multiplex PCR reads. Here the sample spans about 400,000 distinct CDR3 sequences, 11% to 15% being singletons. With regard to this clonotype: An end of the junction does not agree with germline; a read error may underlie this.

Per germline, CDR1 LGHDT and CDR2 YNNKEL (reference sequence). The CDR3 consists of 16 residues. This sequence originates from a man aged 45-65 years with Graves' ophthalmopathy. Sequencing input: blood. The chain employs TRBV3-1 and TRBJ2-2; D possibly corresponds to TRBD1 (7 bases). CDR3 sequence reads: CTSSTTGAGNTGELFF. CDR3 bases: TGTACCAGCAGCACAACAGGGGCGGGAAACACCGGGGAGCTGTTTTTT.